This T cell receptor beta chain derives from a study of beta chain features in type 1 diabetes. As for this clone: Its specificity is not known.

A single heparinised blood sample, averaging roughly 110 mL, was obtained per donor. The investigators reverse transcribed all of the isolated RNA, so they sequenced expressed TCRB transcripts. Assay used: immunoSEQ multiplex PCR; TCRdb lists only in-frame clones, some missing. The sample has about 160,000 clones, approximately 8% seen once. There are 14 residues in the CDR3. V lost 8 bases, J lost 2 bases, and 9 bases stayed unmatched. Looked up from germline, CDR1 is MDHEN and CDR2 is SYDVKM. General study findings and limits: Whether TCRB rearrangement is influenced by HLA type was left unresolved in this analysis. Moderate but significant shortening of TCRB CDR3s was recorded in all four CD4+ subsets from Type 1 diabetes patients. Because the template was cDNA, high-expressing cells might be over-represented.

This receptor was identified in a man between 18 and 29 years old with type 1 diabetes. Sequenced: central memory CD4+ T cells from blood. V is TRBV28 and J is TRBJ2-7, with 7 nucleotides matching TRBD1. CDR3 sequence reads: CASGTPGQTYEQYF. As DNA, the CDR3 is TGTGCCAGCGGAACCCCGGGACAGACCTACGAGCAGTACTTC. Complete variable domain (other parts from reference TRBV28 and TRBJ2-7): DVKVTQSSRYLVKRTGEKVFLECVQDMDHENMFWYRQDPGLGLRLIYFSYDVKMKEKGDIPEGYSVSREKKERFSLILESASTNQTSMYLCASGTPGQTYEQYFGPGTRLTVT.